The text below deals with one T cell receptor beta chain. What it binds is unknown. The data were taken from a study of CD8 T cells in ankylosing spondylitis. General observations from the study: What appeared characteristic of ankylosing spondylitis blood was a TCR beta motif of eight highly homologous variants. Within peripheral blood, clones linked to disease were CD8+ and relatively rare. Reactive arthritis synovial fluid and blood were previously reported to contain some motif variants. Clones linked to disease were reported to show significant enrichment in matched ankylosing spondylitis synovial fluid.

The trim removed 3 bases at V and 4 bases at J, leaving 10 bases unmatched. The CDR3 has 15 residues. Looked up from germline, CDR1 is SQVTM and CDR2 is ANQGSEA. MiXCR, applied by TCRdb to the 5' RACE reads, yields one record per CDR3 protein. The sample carries 200,000 to 250,000 distinct CDR3 sequences, about 7% recorded once. This TCR was sampled from a male donor with ankylosing spondylitis. This chain links TRBV29-1 with TRBJ1-2; 8 nucleotides match TRBD1. The sample taken for sequencing was blood, either unsorted or a sorted T cell fraction (not recorded which). This CDR3 is CSVDSLTGATYGYTF. CDR3 in DNA: TGCAGCGTTGATTCCCTGACAGGGGCAACCTATGGCTACACCTTC. Drawing the rest from reference TRBV29-1 and TRBJ1-2, the complete variable domain is SAVISQKPSRDICQRGTSLTIQCQVDSQVTMMFWYRQQPGQSLTLIATANQGSEATYESGFVIDKFPISRPNLTFSTLTVSNMSPEDSSIYLCSVDSLTGATYGYTFGSGTRLTVV.